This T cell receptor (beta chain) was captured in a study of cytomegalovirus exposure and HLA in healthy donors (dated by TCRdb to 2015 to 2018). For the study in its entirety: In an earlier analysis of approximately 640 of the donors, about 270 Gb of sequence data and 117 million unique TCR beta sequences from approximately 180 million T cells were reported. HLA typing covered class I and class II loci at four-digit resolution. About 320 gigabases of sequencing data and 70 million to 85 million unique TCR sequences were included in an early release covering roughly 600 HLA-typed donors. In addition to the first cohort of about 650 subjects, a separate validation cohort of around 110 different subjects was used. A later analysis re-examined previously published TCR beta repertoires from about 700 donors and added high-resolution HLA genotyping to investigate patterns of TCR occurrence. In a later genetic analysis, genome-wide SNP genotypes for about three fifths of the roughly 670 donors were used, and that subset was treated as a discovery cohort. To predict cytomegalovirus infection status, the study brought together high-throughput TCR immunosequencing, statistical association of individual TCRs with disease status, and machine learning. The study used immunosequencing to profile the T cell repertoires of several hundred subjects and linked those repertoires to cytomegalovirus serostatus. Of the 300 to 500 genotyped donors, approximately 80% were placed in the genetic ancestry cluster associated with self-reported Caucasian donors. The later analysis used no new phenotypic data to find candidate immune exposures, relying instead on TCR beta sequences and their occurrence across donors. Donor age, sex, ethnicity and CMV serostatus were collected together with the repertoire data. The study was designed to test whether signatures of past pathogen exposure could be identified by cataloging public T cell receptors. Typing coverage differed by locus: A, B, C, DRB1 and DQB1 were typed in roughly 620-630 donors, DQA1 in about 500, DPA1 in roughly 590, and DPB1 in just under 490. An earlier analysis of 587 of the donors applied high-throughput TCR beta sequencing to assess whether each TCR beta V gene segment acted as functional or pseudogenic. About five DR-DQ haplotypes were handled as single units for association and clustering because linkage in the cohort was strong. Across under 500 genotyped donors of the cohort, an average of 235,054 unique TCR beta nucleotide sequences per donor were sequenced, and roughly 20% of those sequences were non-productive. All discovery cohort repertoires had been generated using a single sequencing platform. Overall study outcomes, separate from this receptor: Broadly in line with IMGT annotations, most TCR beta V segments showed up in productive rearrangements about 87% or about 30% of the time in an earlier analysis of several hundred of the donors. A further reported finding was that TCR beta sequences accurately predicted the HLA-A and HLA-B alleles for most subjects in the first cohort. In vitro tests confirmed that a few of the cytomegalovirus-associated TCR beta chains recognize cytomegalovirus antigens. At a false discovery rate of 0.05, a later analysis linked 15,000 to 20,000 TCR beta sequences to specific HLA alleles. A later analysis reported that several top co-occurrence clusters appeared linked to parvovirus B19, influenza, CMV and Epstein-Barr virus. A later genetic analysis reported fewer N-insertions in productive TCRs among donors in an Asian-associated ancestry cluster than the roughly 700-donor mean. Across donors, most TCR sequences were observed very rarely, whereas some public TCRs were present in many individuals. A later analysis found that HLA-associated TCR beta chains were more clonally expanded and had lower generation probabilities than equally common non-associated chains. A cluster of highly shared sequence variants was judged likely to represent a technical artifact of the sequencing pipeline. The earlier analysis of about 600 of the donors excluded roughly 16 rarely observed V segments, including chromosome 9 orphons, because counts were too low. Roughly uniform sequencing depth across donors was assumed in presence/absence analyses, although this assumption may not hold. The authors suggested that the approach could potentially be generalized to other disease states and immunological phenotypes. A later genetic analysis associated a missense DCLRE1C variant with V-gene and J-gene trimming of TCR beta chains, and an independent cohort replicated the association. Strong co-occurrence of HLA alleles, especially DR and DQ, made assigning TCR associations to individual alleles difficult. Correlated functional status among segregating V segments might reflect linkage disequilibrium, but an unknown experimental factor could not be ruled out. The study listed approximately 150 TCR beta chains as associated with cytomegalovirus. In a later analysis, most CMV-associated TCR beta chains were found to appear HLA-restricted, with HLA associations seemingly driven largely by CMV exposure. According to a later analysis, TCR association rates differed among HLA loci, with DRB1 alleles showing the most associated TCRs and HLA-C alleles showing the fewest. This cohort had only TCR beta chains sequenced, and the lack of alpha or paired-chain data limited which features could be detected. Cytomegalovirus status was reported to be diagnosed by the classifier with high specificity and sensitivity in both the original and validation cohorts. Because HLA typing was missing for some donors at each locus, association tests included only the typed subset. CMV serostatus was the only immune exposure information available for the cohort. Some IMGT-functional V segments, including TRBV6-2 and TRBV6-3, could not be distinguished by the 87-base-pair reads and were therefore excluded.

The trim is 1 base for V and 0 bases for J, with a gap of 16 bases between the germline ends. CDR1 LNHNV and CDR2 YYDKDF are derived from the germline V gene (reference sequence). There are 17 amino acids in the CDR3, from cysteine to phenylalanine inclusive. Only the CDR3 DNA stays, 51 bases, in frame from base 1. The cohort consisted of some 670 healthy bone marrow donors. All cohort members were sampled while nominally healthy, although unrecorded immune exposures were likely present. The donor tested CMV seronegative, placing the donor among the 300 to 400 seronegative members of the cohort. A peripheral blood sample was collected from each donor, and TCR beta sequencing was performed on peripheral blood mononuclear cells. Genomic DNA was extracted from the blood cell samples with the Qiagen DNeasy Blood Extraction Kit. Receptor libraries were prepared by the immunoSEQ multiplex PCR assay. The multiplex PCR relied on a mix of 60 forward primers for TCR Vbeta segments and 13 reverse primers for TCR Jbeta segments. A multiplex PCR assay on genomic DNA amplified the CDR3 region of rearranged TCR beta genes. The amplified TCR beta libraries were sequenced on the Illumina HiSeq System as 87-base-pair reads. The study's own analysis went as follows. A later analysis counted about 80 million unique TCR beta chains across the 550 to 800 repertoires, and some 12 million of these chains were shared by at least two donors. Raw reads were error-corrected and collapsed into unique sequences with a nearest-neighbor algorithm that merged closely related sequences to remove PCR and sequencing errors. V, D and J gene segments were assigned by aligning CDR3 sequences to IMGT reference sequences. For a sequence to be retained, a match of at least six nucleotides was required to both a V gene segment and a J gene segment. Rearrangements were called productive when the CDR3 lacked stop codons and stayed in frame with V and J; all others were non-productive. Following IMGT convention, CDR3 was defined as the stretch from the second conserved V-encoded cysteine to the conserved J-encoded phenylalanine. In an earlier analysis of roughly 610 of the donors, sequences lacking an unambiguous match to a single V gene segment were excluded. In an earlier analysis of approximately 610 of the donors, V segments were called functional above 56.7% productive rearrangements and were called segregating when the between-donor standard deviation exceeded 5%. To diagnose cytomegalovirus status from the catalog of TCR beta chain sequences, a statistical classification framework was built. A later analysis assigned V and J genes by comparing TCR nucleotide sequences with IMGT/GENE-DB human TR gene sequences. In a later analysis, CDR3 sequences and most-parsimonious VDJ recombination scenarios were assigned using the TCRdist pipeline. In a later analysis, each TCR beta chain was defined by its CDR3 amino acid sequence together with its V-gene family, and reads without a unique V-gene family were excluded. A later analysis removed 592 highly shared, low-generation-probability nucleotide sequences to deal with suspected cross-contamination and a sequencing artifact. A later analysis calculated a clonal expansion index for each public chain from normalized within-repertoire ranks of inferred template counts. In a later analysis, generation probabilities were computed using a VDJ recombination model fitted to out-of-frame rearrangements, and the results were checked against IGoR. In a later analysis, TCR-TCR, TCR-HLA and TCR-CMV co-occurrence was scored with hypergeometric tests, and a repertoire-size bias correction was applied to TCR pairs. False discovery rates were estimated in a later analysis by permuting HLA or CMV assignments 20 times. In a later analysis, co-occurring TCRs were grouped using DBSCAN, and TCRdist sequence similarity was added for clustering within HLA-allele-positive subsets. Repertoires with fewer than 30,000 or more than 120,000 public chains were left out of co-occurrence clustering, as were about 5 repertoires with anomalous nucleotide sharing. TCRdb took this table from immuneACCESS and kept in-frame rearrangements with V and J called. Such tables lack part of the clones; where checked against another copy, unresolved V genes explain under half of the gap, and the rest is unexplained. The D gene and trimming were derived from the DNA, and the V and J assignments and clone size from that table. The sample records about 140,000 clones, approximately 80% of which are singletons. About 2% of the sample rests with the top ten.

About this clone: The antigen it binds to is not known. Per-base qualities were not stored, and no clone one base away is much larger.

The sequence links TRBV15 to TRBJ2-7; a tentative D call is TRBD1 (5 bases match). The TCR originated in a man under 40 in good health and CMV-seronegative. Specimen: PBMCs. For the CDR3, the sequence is CATSRGRSAGSSYEQYF. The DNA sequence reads TGTGCCACCAGCAGAGGCCGGAGTGCAGGGTCCTCCTACGAGCAGTACTTC.